This T cell receptor (beta chain) was sequenced in a study of cytomegalovirus exposure and HLA in healthy donors (dated by TCRdb to the late 2010s). For context, the study as a whole: According to an earlier analysis of a few hundred of the donors, roughly 180 million T cells yielded 90 million to 140 million unique TCR beta sequences and about 280 Gb of sequence data. About five DR-DQ haplotypes were treated as single units for association and clustering because of strong linkage in the cohort. Roughly 300 gigabases of sequencing data and approximately 91 million unique TCR sequences made up an early release that covered about 640 HLA-typed donors. The later analysis used no new phenotypic data to find candidate immune exposures, relying instead on TCR beta sequences and their occurrence across donors. The study aimed to test whether signatures of past pathogen exposure could be identified by cataloging public T cell receptors. Across some 400 genotyped donors of the cohort, an average of approximately 240,000 unique TCR beta nucleotide sequences per donor were sequenced, and approximately 17% of those sequences were non-productive. In an earlier analysis of several hundred of the donors, high-throughput TCR beta sequencing was used to judge whether each TCR beta V gene segment behaved as functional or pseudogenic. The study combined high-throughput TCR immunosequencing, statistical association of individual TCRs with disease status, and machine learning to predict cytomegalovirus infection status. The study profiled the T cell repertoires of hundreds of subjects by immunosequencing and related them to cytomegalovirus serostatus. Among the roughly 370 genotyped donors, around 81% belonged to the genetic ancestry cluster associated with self-reported Caucasian donors. Class I and class II HLA loci were covered by the typing at four-digit resolution. Typing coverage differed by locus: A, B, C, DRB1 and DQB1 were typed in about 629-630 donors, DQA1 in about 510, DPA1 in 600 to 610, and DPB1 in 400 to 490. A later genetic analysis used genome-wide SNP genotypes for 398 of the 666 donors, treating that subset as a discovery cohort. To study patterns of TCR occurrence, a later analysis re-analyzed previously published TCR beta repertoires from around 660 donors and added high-resolution HLA genotyping. A separate validation cohort of more than 100 different subjects was used in addition to the 666-subject first cohort. Donor age, sex, ethnicity and CMV serostatus were compiled together with the repertoire data. Every discovery cohort repertoire had been produced on one sequencing platform.

CDR1 MNHEY and CDR2 SVGAGI are derived from the germline V gene. Measured from the cysteine to the phenylalanine, the CDR3 is 15 residues long. Only CDR3 DNA remains: 45 bases, in frame from the first base. V is pared back by 6 bases and J by 5 bases, with 16 bases lying between the germline termini. Receptors were amplified or captured by the immunoSEQ multiplex PCR assay. For the multiplex PCR, a mixture combining 60 forward primers for TCR Vbeta segments and 13 reverse primers for TCR Jbeta segments was used. The CDR3 region of rearranged TCR beta genes was amplified from genomic DNA with a multiplex PCR assay. The amplified TCR beta libraries were sequenced on the Illumina HiSeq System as 87-base-pair reads. The authors' pipeline ran thus. Across the 670 or so repertoires, a later analysis counted about 81 million unique TCR beta chains, approximately 10 million of which were shared by at least two donors. Raw reads were error-corrected and collapsed into unique sequences by a nearest-neighbor algorithm in which closely related sequences were merged to remove PCR and sequencing errors. To assign V, D and J gene segments, CDR3 sequences were aligned to IMGT reference sequences. For a sequence to be retained, a match of at least six nucleotides to both a V gene segment and a J gene segment was required. A rearrangement counted as productive if the CDR3 had no stop codons and remained in frame with V and J, and every other rearrangement counted as non-productive. CDR3 was defined by IMGT convention, running from the second conserved V-encoded cysteine to the conserved J-encoded phenylalanine. The earlier analysis of some 550 of the donors excluded any sequence lacking an unambiguous match to a single V gene segment. In an earlier analysis of 500 to 750 of the donors, V segments were called functional above 56.7% productive rearrangements and were called segregating when the between-donor standard deviation exceeded 5%. A statistical classification framework was developed to diagnose cytomegalovirus status using the catalog of TCR beta chain sequences. In a later analysis, V and J genes were assigned by comparing TCR nucleotide sequences against IMGT/GENE-DB human TR gene sequences. A later analysis assigned CDR3 sequences and most-parsimonious VDJ recombination scenarios with the TCRdist pipeline. In a later analysis, each TCR beta chain was defined by its CDR3 amino acid sequence together with its V-gene family, and reads without a unique V-gene family were excluded. To address suspected cross-contamination and a sequencing artifact, a later analysis removed 592 highly shared, low-generation-probability nucleotide sequences. In a later analysis, a clonal expansion index for each public chain was calculated from normalized within-repertoire ranks of inferred template counts. In a later analysis, generation probabilities were computed with a VDJ recombination model fitted to out-of-frame rearrangements, and the resulting probabilities were checked against IGoR. In a later analysis, hypergeometric tests were used to score TCR-TCR, TCR-HLA and TCR-CMV co-occurrence, with a repertoire-size bias correction applied to TCR pairs. To estimate false discovery rates, a later analysis permuted the HLA or CMV assignments 20 times. A later analysis grouped co-occurring TCRs with DBSCAN, adding TCRdist sequence similarity when clustering within HLA-allele-positive subsets. Co-occurrence clustering excluded repertoires with fewer than 30,000 or more than 120,000 public chains, plus five with anomalous nucleotide sharing. The source is immuneACCESS, and TCRdb retained only in-frame sequences with V and J called. Part of the clones is not carried over; for the studies checked, unresolved V genes explain less than half of this, and the remainder is unexplained. V, J and clone size were drawn from that table, and D and trimming were deduced from the DNA. The sample table contains some 80,000 clones; only one count was recorded for roughly four fifths of them. The top ten hold roughly 13% of the sample.

Findings and caveats that apply to the study as a whole: Across donors, most TCR sequences were observed very rarely, whereas some public TCRs were present in many individuals. When HLA alleles, especially DR and DQ, strongly co-occurred, TCR associations were difficult to assign to individual alleles. Because counts were too low, some 16 rarely observed V segments, including chromosome 9 orphons, were excluded from the earlier analysis of several hundred of the donors. A later analysis found that TCR association rates varied across HLA loci, with DRB1 alleles showing the most associated TCRs and HLA-C alleles the fewest. The presence/absence analyses assumed that sequencing depth was roughly uniform across donors, and that assumption may not be true. Most CMV-associated TCR beta chains appeared to be HLA-restricted in a later analysis, and the HLA associations seemed to be driven largely by CMV exposure. A later analysis associated about 16,000 TCR beta sequences with specific HLA alleles at a false discovery rate of 0.05. Only TCR beta chains were sequenced in this cohort, and the absence of alpha or paired-chain data limited detectable features. According to a later analysis, parvovirus B19, influenza, CMV and Epstein-Barr virus appeared linked to several top co-occurrence clusters. Some IMGT-functional V segments, including TRBV6-2 and TRBV6-3, could not be told apart with the 87-base-pair reads, so those segments were excluded. CMV serostatus was the only immune exposure information available for the cohort. A later genetic analysis associated a missense DCLRE1C variant with V-gene and J-gene trimming of TCR beta chains, and an independent cohort replicated the association. In a later analysis, HLA-associated TCR beta chains showed more clonal expansion and lower generation probabilities than non-associated chains that were equally common. Correlated functional status among segregating V segments might reflect linkage disequilibrium, but an unknown experimental factor could not be ruled out. The authors suggested that the approach could potentially be generalized to other disease states and immunological phenotypes. An earlier analysis of some 560 of the donors showed that most TCR beta V segments appeared in productive rearrangements either about 87% or about 30% of the time, which broadly matched IMGT annotations. In vitro tests confirmed that three of the cytomegalovirus-associated TCR beta chains recognize cytomegalovirus antigens. A later genetic analysis reported fewer N-insertions in productive TCRs among donors in an Asian-associated ancestry cluster than the approximately 670-donor mean. HLA typing was unavailable for some donors at each locus, so association tests used only the typed subset. The classifier was reported to diagnose cytomegalovirus status with high specificity and sensitivity in both the original cohort and the validation cohort. A further reported finding was that TCR beta sequences accurately predicted the HLA-A and HLA-B alleles for most subjects in the first cohort. A cluster of highly shared sequence variants was judged likely to represent a technical artifact of the sequencing pipeline. The study gave a list of about 150 TCR beta chains associated with cytomegalovirus.

On this clone itself: Its antigen remains undetermined. Base quality data are lacking; no much larger clone is found one base away.

The cohort consisted of 666 healthy bone marrow donors. At the time of sampling, every cohort member was nominally healthy, though immune exposures that went unrecorded were likely present. Of the roughly 720 cohort members, some 270 had positive CMV serostatus and 350 to 450 had negative CMV serostatus, and CMV serostatus was not recorded for the donor. Each donor provided a peripheral blood sample, and peripheral blood mononuclear cells were used for TCR beta sequencing. Genomic DNA extraction from the blood cell samples was performed with the Qiagen DNeasy Blood Extraction Kit. The receptor was derived from a human donor in good health. The V and J genes are TRBV6-5 and TRBJ1-4; TRBD1 is perhaps the D gene, given 6 matching bases. The source material was PBMCs. The DNA sequence is as follows: TGTGCCAGCAGACCCACGGACAGCCTCAATGAAAAACTGTTTTTT. Its translation is CASRPTDSLNEKLFF.